Below are 18 T cell receptor beta chains sequenced from a single sample in a study of blood T cell repertoires in COVID-19. Using immunoSEQ multiplex PCR, the repertoire was profiled, and TCRdb retains in-frame clones only, with some absent. Here the sample spans tens of thousands of clones, 70% to 85% being singletons. Sequences were obtained from peripheral blood. The source is a human donor in a cohort sampled during active COVID-19.

The chain recombines TRBV2 with TRBJ2-3, with D perhaps TRBD1 (5 bases). Germline CDR1 and CDR2: SNHLY and FYNNEI. Trimming pared 4 bases from V and 2 bases from J, leaving 7 bases between. The CDR3 contains 13 residues. CDR3 nucleotides: TGTGCCAGCAGTGCGGACAACACAGATACGCAGTATTTT. Amino acids: CASSADNTDTQYF.

This clone was recorded a few times. The chain joins TRBV7-9 to TRBJ2-1, with 7 bases that match TRBD1. Losses at the gene ends were 7 bases for V and 3 bases for J; bases not matched to a gene: 9. This CDR3 is 15 amino acids long. The V gene's germline CDR1 is SEHNR and CDR2 FQNEAQ (reference sequence). CDR3 DNA: TGTGCCAGCACCGCCGGACAGGTCATCTACAATGAGCAGTTCTTC. It specifies CASTAGQVIYNEQFF.

The sample holds a few counts of this clone. V is TRBV7-2 and J is TRBJ1-5, with TRBD1 matching 7 bases. V lost 4 bases to trimming and J lost 5 bases; unmatched junction nucleotides: 2. The germline CDR1 and CDR2 sequences are SGHTA and FQGNSA. This CDR3 has 13 residues. CDR3 residues: CASSSGQYQPQHF. The CDR3, as DNA: TGTGCCAGCAGCTCGGGACAGTATCAGCCCCAGCATTTT.

This clone was seen just once. The chain is built from TRBV15 and TRBJ2-7; 11 positions match TRBD2. Losses at the gene ends were 3 bases for V and 3 bases for J; bases not matched to a gene: 7. Germline V gene data show CDR1 as LNHNV and CDR2 as YYDKDF (reference sequence). CDR3 size: 16 residues. The CDR3 sequence: CATSRGGTSGGYEQYF. In nucleotides, the CDR3 is TGTGCCACCAGCAGGGGCGGGACTAGCGGAGGCTACGAGCAGTACTTC.

Turning to this clone: Without the conserved terminal phenylalanine or tryptophan, this CDR3 likely stems from a read error. The DNA is omitted, as the CDR3 cannot be located on it reliably, and the CDR3 follows TCRdb's listing. The rearrangement links TRBV5-6 to TRBJ2-7; the table's D call TRBD1 went unverified against the DNA. Germline CDR1 reads SGHDT; CDR2 reads YYEEEE. The length of the CDR3 is 11 amino acids, counting both ends. CDR3 amino acids: CASSLGQAVDL.

This rearrangement joins TRBV6-6 to TRBJ1-3; D ambiguous. The CDR3 has 14 amino acids. The germline V and J ends were trimmed by 5 bases and 4 bases, with 12 bases remaining between them. Germline loops: CDR1 MNHNY, CDR2 SVGAGI (reference sequence). The CDR3 here is CASSGEGRGNTIYF. The CDR3 DNA reads as TGTGCCAGCAGTGGTGAGGGCCGAGGAAACACCATATATTTT.

V usage is TRBV5-1 and J usage is TRBJ2-1, with 11 bases aligning to TRBD2. Trimming cost V 4 bases and J 4 bases; bases outside gene matches: 4. This CDR3 region has 15 residues. Germline assignment: CDR1 SGHRS and CDR2 YFSETQ. The CDR3: CASSTGTSGYNEQFF. CDR3 bases: TGCGCCAGCAGCACCGGGACTAGCGGTTACAATGAGCAGTTCTTC.

The J gene is TRBJ2-2, the V gene TRBV28; 9 positions agree with TRBD1. This CDR3 spans 16 amino acids. Germline V CDR1 and CDR2: MDHEN, SYDVKM. J lost 5 bases, V lost 3 bases, and 7 bases had no gene match. The CDR3 nucleotides are TGTGCCAGCAGTTTCCCGGACAGGGGAAGGACCGGGGAGCTGTTTTTT. Translated, it gives CASSFPDRGRTGELFF.

A note on this clone: This specimen includes other DNA sequences encoding the same CDR3. V is TRBV5-1 and J is TRBJ1-6, with D maybe TRBD1 (6 bases). The CDR3 totals 14 residues. V lost 2 bases to trimming and J lost 6 bases, with 9 bases between them. CDR1 is SGHRS and CDR2 is YFSETQ in the germline V gene. The CDR3 bases are TGCGCCAGCAGCTTACAGGGCGCTAATTCACCCCTCCACTTT. It codes for CASSLQGANSPLHF.

This chain connects TRBV28 to TRBJ2-7, with 8 bases lining up with TRBD1. Germline trimming cut 6 bases from V and 2 bases from J; bases unmatched to any gene: 6. CDR1 is MDHEN, CDR2 SYDVKM, per germline. There are 14 residues in the CDR3. This CDR3 is CASRLGTGPYEQYF. In DNA, the CDR3 is TGTGCCAGCAGACTCGGGACAGGCCCCTACGAGCAGTACTTC.

There are a few counts of this clone. The rearrangement links TRBV7-8 to TRBJ1-5, with 7 bases fitting TRBD1. The V gene's germline CDR1 is SGHVS and CDR2 FQNEAQ. CDR3 length: 16 residues. V lost 2 bases and J lost 2; bases outside the gene matches: 6. The CDR3 coding sequence is TGTGCCAGCAGCTTATACCAGGGGGACGGCAATCAGCCCCAGCATTTT. Translating gives CASSLYQGDGNQPQHF.

This chain links TRBV28 with TRBJ2-5; 9 positions agree with TRBD2. V gave up 3 bases and J gave up 2 bases; unmatched junction bases: 10. CDR1 and CDR2 (germline): MDHEN, SYDVKM. The CDR3 extends over 17 amino acids. CDR3 DNA sequence: TGTGCCAGCAGTTTTCGTTCGCGGGAGGGGTCTCAAGAGACCCAGTACTTC. The encoded protein is CASSFRSREGSQETQYF.

In its sample, this clone was seen once. The genes are TRBV5-1 and TRBJ2-3, with 13 bases identical to TRBD2. V was pared by 3 bases and J by 0 bases, with 16 bases of the junction left unmatched. This CDR3 has 21 amino acids. Germline V CDR1 and CDR2: SGHRS, YFSETQ. The CDR3 DNA sequence: TGCGCCAGCAGCTGGGGAACCGGGACTAGCGGGATGGGGGGGAGCACAGATACGCAGTATTTT. It specifies CASSWGTGTSGMGGSTDTQYF.

In this sample, this clone turned up once. V gene TRBV27 combines with J gene TRBJ2-3; TRBD1 matches at 9 bases. Germline assignment: CDR1 MNHEY and CDR2 SMNVEV (reference sequence). This CDR3 spans 15 amino acids. V was pared by 6 bases and J by 3 bases, with 7 bases of the junction left unmatched. CDR3 DNA sequence: TGTGCCAGCAGCCCTACAGGGGGCATGACAGATACGCAGTATTTT. Amino acids: CASSPTGGMTDTQYF.

This sequence joins TRBV7-2 and TRBJ1-2; D gene ambiguous. The germline V and J ends were trimmed by 4 bases and 5 bases, with 8 bases remaining between them. Germline V lookup: CDR1 SGHTA, CDR2 FQGNSA. The CDR3 totals 12 residues. In DNA, the CDR3 is TGTGCCAGCAGCTCCAGTCCTTATGGCTACACCTTC. Amino acid sequence: CASSSSPYGYTF.

Comment on this clone: This specimen includes other DNA sequences encoding the same CDR3. V gene TRBV5-1 combines with J gene TRBJ1-4; D gene unclear. V lost 1 base, J lost 0 bases, and 7 bases lay in between. The CDR3 consists of 15 residues. CDR1 and CDR2 from the germline V gene are SGHRS and YFSETQ. Written as DNA, the CDR3 is TGCGCCAGCAGCTTGTCGGGAACAACTAATGAAAAACTGTTTTTT. Its protein is CASSLSGTTNEKLFF.

CDR3 DNA: TGCGCCAGCAGCCAAGATATGTACAGGGCTGGCTACACCTTC. It codes for CASSQDMYRAGYTF. The chain links TRBV4-3 to TRBJ1-2, with D possibly matching TRBD1 (6 bases). Germline V lookup: CDR1 LGHNA, CDR2 YSLEER. The V and J ends lost 0 bases and 7 bases respectively, with 12 bases between them. The CDR3 is 14 amino acids.

This clone was seen just once. The chain recombines TRBV6-5 with TRBJ1-6, with D unresolved. Germline lookup yields CDR1 MNHEY and CDR2 SVGAGI. Deletions cut 0 bases from V and 10 bases from J, with 16 bases between. The CDR3 has 16 residues. DNA for the CDR3: TGTGCCAGCAGTTACTCCGCGACATGGATCGGATCACCCCTCCACTTT. Residues: CASSYSATWIGSPLHF.